The 18 T cell receptor beta chains below all came from one sample that was sequenced in a study of blood T cell repertoires in COVID-19. The assay was immunoSEQ multiplex PCR, and TCRdb's table has in-frame clones only and misses some. Here the sample spans almost 300,000 clones, around 90% being singletons. Sequenced sample: peripheral blood. Receptors originate from a man in his 70s with acute or convalescent COVID-19.

This clone was detected only once. This CDR3 is CASSPTTGADTQYF. CDR3 nucleotides: TGTGCCAGCAGCCCGACGACAGGGGCAGATACGCAGTATTTT. This sequence joins TRBV3-1 (or the pseudogene TRBV3-2) and TRBJ2-3; 8 positions agree with TRBD1. J lost 4 bases, V lost 4 bases, and 4 bases had no gene match. This CDR3 region has 14 residues. Germline V gene lookup returns CDR1 LGHDT and CDR2 YNNKEL (reference sequence).

This chain connects TRBV6-5 to TRBJ2-7, with D tentatively TRBD2 (5 bases). Germline CDR1 and CDR2: MNHEY and SVGAGI. The CDR3 runs to 15 residues. Trimming pared 8 bases from V and 1 base from J, leaving 18 bases between. CDR3 sequence: CASSYPDGLSYEQYF. The CDR3 DNA is TGTGCCAGCTCGTACCCGGACGGACTTTCCTACGAGCAGTACTTC.

The chain links TRBV28 to TRBJ1-5; 10 nucleotides align to TRBD1. Germline-derived CDR1 and CDR2 are MDHEN and SYDVKM. CDR3 size: 16 residues. With V trimmed by 8 bases and J by 0 bases, 7 bases remained unmatched. The CDR3 spells CASLTGGAHSNQPQHF. The CDR3 coding sequence is TGTGCCAGCTTGACAGGGGGCGCCCATAGCAATCAGCCCCAGCATTTT.

The chain combines TRBV5-1 with TRBJ2-7; D call uncertain. CDR3 length: 14 residues. Looked up from germline, CDR1 is SGHRS and CDR2 is YFSETQ. V was trimmed by 4 bases and J by 6 bases, leaving 17 bases between them. CDR3 sequence: CASSPSRPALEQYF. DNA of the CDR3: TGCGCCAGCAGCCCCTCCAGGCCCGCTCTCGAGCAGTACTTC.

In this sample, this clone turned up once. CDR3 DNA sequence: TGTGCCAGCAGCAAAACAGGGATTTCTGGAAACACCATATATTTT. This sequence encodes CASSKTGISGNTIYF. The J gene is TRBJ1-3, the V gene TRBV9, with D tentatively TRBD1 (6 bases). V was clipped by 4 bases and J by 1 base, with 12 bases between them. Germline values: CDR1 SGDLS, CDR2 YYNGEE. The CDR3 has 15 amino acids.

The rearrangement joins TRBV7-2 to TRBJ2-3, with 14 bases that match TRBD2. The germline V gene encodes CDR1 SGHTA and CDR2 FQGNSA. CDR3 length: 15 residues. The junction had 4 bases not matched to a gene; V was cut back by 5 bases and J by 6 bases. The CDR3 is CASSIGLAGGDTQYF. Written as DNA, the CDR3 is TGTGCCAGCAGCATCGGACTAGCGGGGGGTGATACGCAGTATTTT.

This chain joins TRBV10-3 and TRBJ1-5; D not certain. The CDR3 runs to 14 residues. CDR1 ENHRY and CDR2 SYGVKD come from the germline V gene. Trimming removed 0 bases at V and 1 base at J, with 4 bases between. For the CDR3, the DNA is TGTGCCATCAGTGAGTCCGCGAGCAATCAGCCCCAGCATTTT. Amino acid sequence: CAISESASNQPQHF.

J is TRBJ2-1 and V is TRBV28; 7 bases match TRBD1. Germline V lookup: CDR1 MDHEN, CDR2 SYDVKM. With V trimmed by 7 bases and J by 9 bases, 3 bases remained unmatched. CDR3 size: 11 residues. CDR3 loop: CASTRGPEQFF. Here the CDR3 DNA reads TGTGCCAGCACAAGGGGGCCTGAGCAGTTCTTC.

The gene calls are TRBV19 and TRBJ1-5; 9 bases line up with TRBD1. The CDR3 runs 18 residues. The germline V gene encodes CDR1 LNHDA and CDR2 SQIVND (reference sequence). The trim removed 6 bases at V and 4 bases at J, leaving 16 bases unmatched. The CDR3 region is CASSRNRDRVGKNQPQHF. Here the CDR3 DNA reads TGTGCCAGTAGCAGAAACCGGGACAGGGTAGGTAAGAATCAGCCCCAGCATTTT.

The DNA of the CDR3 is TGTGCCAGCAGCTTATCAGGGGGCGAGGATACGCAGTATTTT. Translated, it gives CASSLSGGEDTQYF. V is TRBV7-2 and J is TRBJ2-3, with 8 bases aligning to TRBD1. The CDR3 runs to 14 residues. Losses at the gene ends were 2 bases for V and 6 bases for J; bases not matched to a gene: 4. Germline V lookup: CDR1 SGHTA, CDR2 FQGNSA.

This rearrangement joins TRBV15 to TRBJ2-5, with D tentatively TRBD2 (5 bases). V was clipped by 1 base and J by 5 bases, with 5 bases between them. Germline loops: CDR1 LNHNV, CDR2 YYDKDF (reference sequence). The CDR3 is made up of 12 amino acids. CDR3 region: CATSRGGETQYF. The CDR3 DNA reads TGTGCCACCAGCAGAGGAGGGGAGACCCAGTACTTC.

V usage is TRBV2 and J usage is TRBJ1-4; D not resolved. V lost 2 bases, J lost 5 bases, and 9 bases lay in between. Germline CDR1 is SNHLY and CDR2 is FYNNEI. The CDR3 is made up of 14 amino acids. CDR3 sequence (DNA): TGTGCCAGCAGTGAACTATACGGGAATGAAAAACTGTTTTTT. Its protein is CASSELYGNEKLFF.

The V gene is TRBV30, the J gene TRBJ1-3, with TRBD1 identical over 10 bases. Germline V lookup: CDR1 GTSNPN, CDR2 SVGIG (reference sequence). There are 18 residues in the CDR3. V trimming: 0 bases; J trimming: 4 bases; junction bases outside the gene matches: 12. This chain's CDR3 is CAWSVGFGDRGRGNTIYF. The CDR3, as DNA: TGTGCCTGGAGTGTAGGATTTGGGGACAGGGGCCGAGGAAACACCATATATTTT.

This clone was counted a few times. The CDR3, as DNA: TGTGCCAGCACCCAAGAGGGGGGGGCCTACGAGCAGTACTTC. Amino acids: CASTQEGGAYEQYF. The chain combines TRBV25-1 with TRBJ2-7, with D tentatively TRBD2 (7 bases). The CDR3 runs to 14 residues. CDR1 MGHDK and CDR2 SYGVNS come from the germline V gene. V lost 7 bases, J lost 2 bases, and 15 bases lay in between.

The V and J genes are TRBV27 and TRBJ1-5; maybe TRBD1 (6 bases). The CDR3 length is 17 residues. Trimming pared 0 bases from V and 4 bases from J, leaving 16 bases between. CDR1 MNHEY and CDR2 SMNVEV come from the germline V gene (reference sequence). CDR3 residues: CASSLSIGQKTNQPQHF. The CDR3, as DNA: TGTGCCAGCAGTTTATCGATTGGACAGAAAACAAATCAGCCCCAGCATTTT.

This chain joins TRBV5-4 and TRBJ1-1; D not resolved. The CDR3 runs to 12 residues. With 4 bases removed from V and 4 bases from J, the gap between germline ends came to 8 bases. The germline V gene encodes CDR1 SGHNT and CDR2 YYREEE (reference sequence). The CDR3 sequence is CASSNLSTEAFF. The DNA of the CDR3 is TGTGCCAGCAGCAACCTATCCACTGAAGCTTTCTTT.

This clone was observed a few times. The chain couples TRBV5-1 to TRBJ2-7, with D possibly matching TRBD2 (6 bases). This CDR3 is built from 15 residues. V lost 0 bases, J lost 2 bases, and 12 bases lay in between. The germline gives CDR1 SGHRS, CDR2 YFSETQ. The CDR3 reads CASSLVAEGTYEQYF. The CDR3 DNA reads TGCGCCAGCAGCTTGGTAGCGGAAGGGACCTACGAGCAGTACTTC. Complete variable domain (other parts from reference TRBV5-1 and TRBJ2-7): KAGVTQTPRYLIKTRGQQVTLSCSPISGHRSVSWYQQTPGQGLQFLFEYFSETQRNKGNFPGRFSGRQFSNSRSEMNVSTLELGDSALYLCASSLVAEGTYEQYFGPGTRLTVT.

V and J are TRBV7-2 and TRBJ1-1, with D hard to call. Trimming took 1 base from V and 3 from J, leaving 6 bases between them. The length of the CDR3 is 13 residues. In germline, CDR1 is SGHTA, CDR2 FQGNSA. This chain's CDR3 is CASSLEYDTEAFF. The CDR3 coding sequence is TGTGCCAGCAGCTTAGAATATGACACTGAAGCTTTCTTT.